The 18 T cell receptor beta chains given below trace back to one sample, sequenced in a study of Ad26.COV2.S vaccination and SARS-CoV-2 variants. Documented treatment: roughly 20 received Ad26.COV2.S at low or high dose, single or two shots; about 5 received placebo; per-sample allocation not given. Samples analyzed were those drawn on day 63 after the first vaccine or placebo injection. The repertoire was sequenced with immunoSEQ multiplex PCR; TCRdb's copy has only in-frame clones and lacks some. There are around 350,000 clones in the sample; roughly 85% occur only once, and 3% to 4% lies in the top ten. Specimen: peripheral blood, collected in a trial of Ad26.COV2.S vaccine versus placebo. The receptors here all came from a person between 18 and 65 years old who received the Ad26.COV2.S COVID-19 vaccine or a placebo.

The V call is TRBV7-2, the J call TRBJ1-4, with D possibly being TRBD1 (6 bases). CDR1 and CDR2 (germline): SGHTA, FQGNSA. V lost 1 base and J lost 8, with 8 bases in between. The CDR3 runs to 13 residues. CDR3 coding DNA: TGTGCCAGCAGCTTAGTGCAGGGGGAAAAACTGTTTTTT. It encodes CASSLVQGEKLFF.

This rearrangement joins TRBV10-3 to TRBJ2-7; possible D gene TRBD2, 6 bases. The CDR3 length is 15 residues. V was clipped by 4 bases and J by 0 bases, with 13 bases between them. The germline CDR1 and CDR2 sequences are ENHRY and SYGVKD. The DNA for the CDR3 is TGTGCCATCAGTGGCATTAGCGGTGTCTCCTACGAGCAGTACTTC. The encoded protein is CAISGISGVSYEQYF.

The chain recombines TRBV6-5 with TRBJ2-6; D not certain. This CDR3 is built from 16 residues. Trimming cost V 0 bases and J 3 bases, with 9 bases left between them. Germline CDR1 MNHEY, CDR2 SVGAGI. CDR3 bases: TGTGCCAGCAGTTACTCACGACGGAGTGGGGCCAACGTCCTGACTTTC. Encoded protein: CASSYSRRSGANVLTF.

The chain links TRBV7-9 to TRBJ2-1; D possibly uses TRBD1 or TRBD2 (6 bases each). From germline, CDR1 is SEHNR and CDR2 FQNEAQ (reference sequence). V was trimmed by 4 bases and J by 9 bases, leaving 10 bases between them. The CDR3 spans 12 residues. The CDR3 protein is CASSSGEAEQFF. The CDR3 DNA reads TGTGCCAGCAGCTCAGGGGAGGCTGAGCAGTTCTTC.

This chain uses TRBV11-3 with TRBJ2-1; 13 bases are a match to TRBD2. CDR3 size: 20 residues. The V segment lost 1 base and the J segment 1 base; nucleotides outside the gene matches: 10. Germline-derived CDR1 and CDR2 are SGHNT and YENEEA. The CDR3 nucleotides read TGTGCCAGCAGCTTAGTACCCGGGACTAGCGGGGAAGGATCCTACAATGAGCAGTTCTTC. This gives the protein CASSLVPGTSGEGSYNEQFF.

The chain recombines TRBV7-9 with TRBJ2-7; 11 nucleotides line up with TRBD2. The CDR3 runs to 15 residues. V lost 5 bases to trimming and J lost 3 bases; unmatched junction nucleotides: 6. Germline V gene sequence: CDR1 SEHNR, CDR2 FQNEAQ (reference sequence). Written as DNA, the CDR3 is TGTGCCAGCAGCCCCCCGACTAGCGGGAACTACGAGCAGTACTTC. Protein product: CASSPPTSGNYEQYF.

This chain connects TRBV24-1 to TRBJ2-3; no firm D call. From germline, CDR1 is KGHDR and CDR2 SFDVKD. V gave up 1 base and J gave up 0 bases, with 10 bases separating them. This CDR3 contains 16 residues. In DNA form, the CDR3 reads TGTGCCACCAGTGATTTTTCCAGAGATAGCACAGATACGCAGTATTTT. Amino acids: CATSDFSRDSTDTQYF.

For the CDR3, the DNA is TGTGCCAGCAGCCTCACTAATAACAATGAGCAGTTCTTC. It encodes CASSLTNNNEQFF. V and J are TRBV5-6 and TRBJ2-1; D is ambiguous. Germline V CDR1 and CDR2: SGHDT, YYEEEE. Trimming removed 4 bases from V and 5 bases from J, with 10 bases in between. CDR3 length equals 13 residues.

This rearrangement joins TRBV2 to TRBJ2-7, with TRBD2 matching 10 bases. With 8 bases clipped from V and 2 bases from J, the junction kept 6 bases outside the gene matches. The germline gives CDR1 SNHLY, CDR2 FYNNEI. The CDR3 covers 14 residues. The CDR3 is CASAGLAAPYEQYF. CDR3 sequence (DNA): TGTGCCAGCGCCGGACTAGCGGCCCCCTACGAGCAGTACTTC.

This clone has just one count. V and J are TRBV9 and TRBJ2-1; the match to TRBD2 covers 9 bases. The V segment lost 3 bases and the J segment 1 base; nucleotides outside the gene matches: 8. Germline CDR1 and CDR2: SGDLS and YYNGEE. The CDR3 extends over 17 amino acids. The CDR3 DNA sequence: TGTGCCAGCAGCGGGGTCTCTAGCGGGACTTCCTACAATGAGCAGTTCTTC. Amino acid sequence: CASSGVSSGTSYNEQFF.

This chain links TRBV28 with TRBJ2-7; tentative D call: TRBD1 (5 bases). Germline loops: CDR1 MDHEN, CDR2 SYDVKM. V was clipped by 1 base and J by 0 bases, with 10 bases between them. The CDR3 is 15 amino acids. CDR3 loop: CASSLSQGSSYEQYF. The CDR3, as DNA: TGTGCCAGCAGTTTATCCCAGGGTAGCTCCTACGAGCAGTACTTC.

The rearrangement joins TRBV6-5 to TRBJ1-6, with a tentative D call TRBD1 (6 bases). Germline V lookup: CDR1 MNHEY, CDR2 SVGAGI. The CDR3 loop spans 15 amino acids. Between the trimmed V and J ends, which lost 7 bases and 0 bases, there was a span of 10 bases. CDR3 residues: CASKRGSSYNSPLHF. In DNA, the CDR3 is TGTGCCAGCAAAAGGGGGAGCTCCTATAATTCACCCCTCCACTTT.

The rearrangement uses TRBV19 and TRBJ1-1; the D gene is possibly TRBD1 (5 bases). Germline CDR1 LNHDA, CDR2 SQIVND (reference sequence). This CDR3 region has 15 residues. Trimming pared 7 bases from V and 0 bases from J, leaving 15 bases between. The DNA for the CDR3 is TGTGCCAGTACTAGACAGAGCAGCCTGAACACTGAAGCTTTCTTT. It yields the protein CASTRQSSLNTEAFF.

The chain has TRBV19 and TRBJ1-5, with D hard to call. The CDR3 contains 15 residues. Germline V CDR1 and CDR2: LNHDA, SQIVND (reference sequence). V was cut by 3 bases and J by 6 bases, with 15 bases left in between. This CDR3 is CASSILSVPRQPQHF. DNA for the CDR3: TGTGCCAGTAGTATTTTGTCAGTCCCACGTCAGCCCCAGCATTTT.

This chain connects TRBV7-8 to TRBJ2-7, with a tentative D call TRBD1 (5 bases). The CDR3 contains 15 residues. V lost 2 bases, J lost 1 base, and 12 bases lay in between. Germline CDR1 reads SGHVS; CDR2 reads FQNEAQ. CDR3 bases: TGTGCCAGCAGCTTATTTCAGGGCAGTTCCTACGAGCAGTACTTC. It codes for CASSLFQGSSYEQYF.

The chain combines TRBV29-1 with TRBJ2-1; TRBD2 is a possible D gene (5 bases). V dropped 3 bases and J dropped 3 bases, with 15 bases sitting between them. The CDR3 has 15 residues. Germline V gene sequence: CDR1 SQVTM, CDR2 ANQGSEA. DNA for the CDR3: TGCAGCGTTGAGATTATCCCCGGGAACTACAATGAGCAGTTCTTC. This translates into CSVEIIPGNYNEQFF.

The chain uses TRBV5-6 and TRBJ2-7; the D is unclear. This CDR3 region has 15 residues. The V gene's germline CDR1 is SGHDT and CDR2 YYEEEE. V was shortened by 0 bases and J by 7 bases, with 17 bases between the two germline ends. The DNA for the CDR3 is TGTGCCAGCAGCTTGGTAAGGGAAAATCTGGGGGAGCAGTACTTC. Residues: CASSLVRENLGEQYF.

This clone was found once. The identical CDR3 is also encoded by other nucleotide sequences in the sample. The gene calls are TRBV6-5 and TRBJ2-2; no clear D. The CDR3 has 11 residues. CDR1 and CDR2 from the germline V gene are MNHEY and SVGAGI. Trimming removed 2 bases at V and 8 bases at J, with 3 bases between. CDR3 sequence: CASSYGGELFF. The CDR3 nucleotides are TGTGCCAGCAGTTACGGGGGGGAGCTGTTTTTT.